The 27 T cell receptor beta chains below were found in one sample sequenced in a study of regulatory T cells in long-lasting Graves disease. Sample time point: persistent/refractory GD, antithyroid drugs over 5 years with positive TRAb. RNA extracted from PBMCs served as the sequencing template. For TCR beta, libraries came from iRepertoire HTBI primers and Arm-PCR of CDR3 regions. One entry per CDR3 protein, called by TCRdb with MiXCR from the multiplex PCR reads. The table has approximately 360,000 distinct CDR3 sequences, approximately 23% seen once. The specimen comprised peripheral blood mononuclear cells (PBMCs), sampled when the disease was refractory, from a patient treated with antithyroid drugs. The receptors derive from a woman in her thirties or forties with Graves disease.

This clonotype has at least ten counts. The V call is TRBV3-1, the J call TRBJ1-1; the D is unclear. Trimming cost V 1 base and J 7 bases, with 16 bases left between them. In germline, CDR1 is LGHDT, CDR2 YNNKEL (reference sequence). The CDR3 loop spans 15 amino acids. The CDR3, as DNA: TGTGCCAGCAGCCAAGTTAGACACCTCACTGATGAAGCTTTCTTT. Amino acids: CASSQVRHLTDEAFF.

The chain combines TRBV6-2 or TRBV6-3 with TRBJ1-3; D not certain. V lost 0 bases to trimming and J lost 7 bases, with 16 bases between them. The CDR3 has 16 residues. The germline V gene encodes CDR1 MNHEY and CDR2 SVGEGT. Here the CDR3 DNA reads TGTGCCAGCAGTTACTCGCTTGGAGGGTCCGCGAACACCATATATTTT. This codes for CASSYSLGGSANTIYF.

The sample holds many counts of this clonotype. This chain connects TRBV20-1 to TRBJ2-7, with 9 bases aligning to TRBD2. V shed 8 bases and J 5 bases; nucleotides not matched to a gene: 13. This CDR3 comprises 14 residues. The germline CDR1 and CDR2 sequences are DFQATT and SNEGSKA (reference sequence). In DNA form, the CDR3 reads TGCAGTTGTTTCCCTAGCGGGACCTTTCACGAGCAGTACTTC. This encodes CSCFPSGTFHEQYF.

V is TRBV7-2 and J is TRBJ1-2; D is uncertain. The germline V gene has CDR1 SGHTA and CDR2 FQGNSA. Trimming removed 4 bases at V and 6 bases at J, with 15 bases between. The CDR3 runs to 14 residues. The CDR3: CASSSHRDPHGYTF. The CDR3 DNA reads TGTGCCAGCAGCTCCCATAGGGATCCGCATGGCTACACCTTC.

This clonotype was counted a few times. This chain uses TRBV29-1 with TRBJ2-2; 8 bases agree with TRBD1. This CDR3 contains 14 residues. J was trimmed by 3 bases and V by 3 bases; bases with no gene match: 3. Looked up from germline, CDR1 is SQVTM and CDR2 is ANQGSEA. The CDR3 DNA reads as TGCAGCGTTGAGGGACAGGAAGACACCGGGGAGCTGTTTTTT. It codes for CSVEGQEDTGELFF.

This clonotype was picked up a small number of times. V usage is TRBV28 and J usage is TRBJ2-3; D perhaps matches TRBD2 (5 bases). From germline, CDR1 is MDHEN and CDR2 SYDVKM. This CDR3 contains 18 residues. V was cut by 7 bases and J by 0 bases, with 23 bases left in between. The CDR3 sequence is CASTSEGRLSLSTDTQYF. CDR3 nucleotides: TGTGCCAGCACCAGCGAGGGTCGGTTAAGCCTAAGCACAGATACGCAGTATTTT.

This clonotype appeared many times. CDR3 in DNA: TGTGCCAGCAGTCCCCAGGACAGGGGTTGGGGGGGCAATCAGCCCCAGCATTTT. Translating gives CASSPQDRGWGGNQPQHF. J is TRBJ1-5 and V is TRBV28; 9 bases agree with TRBD1. This CDR3 spans 18 amino acids. V was clipped by 5 bases and J by 2 bases; unmatched bases: 13. CDR1 and CDR2 (germline): MDHEN, SYDVKM.

This chain connects TRBV12-3 or TRBV12-4 to TRBJ1-1; D gene uncertain. This CDR3 comprises 14 residues. The V end lost 1 base, the J end lost 3 bases, and 9 bases lay between the germline ends. The CDR3 region is CASSLGRGYTEAFF. The CDR3 bases are TGTGCCAGCAGTTTAGGGCGAGGGTACACTGAAGCTTTCTTT.

The sample holds many counts of this clonotype. The chain joins TRBV28 to TRBJ2-7; 8 positions match TRBD2. V shed 3 bases, J shed 9 bases, and the junction held 7 bases outside the gene matches. Germline lookup yields CDR1 MDHEN and CDR2 SYDVKM. The length of the CDR3 is 13 residues. CDR3 region: CASSFLRAGGQYF. The DNA of the CDR3 is TGTGCCAGCAGTTTTCTAAGGGCGGGAGGGCAGTACTTC.

The sample holds many counts of this clonotype. This chain joins TRBV7-8 and TRBJ1-5; no clear D gene. Per the germline V gene, CDR1 is SGHVS and CDR2 is FQNEAQ. The CDR3 covers 15 residues. V lost 3 bases and J 4 bases, leaving 13 bases between the germline ends. This chain's CDR3 is CASSFTRTMNQPQHF. The CDR3, as DNA: TGTGCCAGCAGCTTCACCCGAACCATGAATCAGCCCCAGCATTTT. Full variable domain (rest looked up from reference TRBV7-8 and TRBJ1-5): GAGVSQSPRYKVAKRGQDVALRCDPISGHVSLFWYQQALGQGPEFLTYFQNEAQLDKSGLPSDRFFAERPEGSVSTLKIQRTQQEDSAVYLCASSFTRTMNQPQHFGDGTRLSIL.

The V call is TRBV11-3, the J call TRBJ2-5; maybe TRBD1 (7 bases). The ends were cut back, 0 bases at V and 4 bases at J, with 12 bases in the middle. CDR3 size: 15 residues. Germline values: CDR1 SGHNT, CDR2 YENEEA. This CDR3 is CASSLDGQGGETQYF. CDR3 sequence (DNA): TGTGCCAGCAGCTTAGATGGGCAGGGGGGAGAGACCCAGTACTTC. Looking up the rest from reference TRBV11-3 and TRBJ2-5 gives the full variable domain: EAGVVQSPRYKIIEKKQPVAFWCNPISGHNTLYWYLQNLGQGPELLIRYENEEAVDDSQLPKDRFSAERLKGVDSTLKIQPAELGDSAVYLCASSLDGQGGETQYFGPGTRLLVL.

This chain joins TRBV5-1 and TRBJ2-3, with a tentative D call TRBD2 (5 bases). The CDR3 has 15 residues. V was cut by 0 bases and J by 5 bases, with 13 bases left in between. Germline-derived CDR1 and CDR2 are SGHRS and YFSETQ. CDR3 in amino acids: CASSLEAVVGDTQYF. DNA of the CDR3: TGCGCCAGCAGCTTGGAAGCGGTGGTGGGAGATACGCAGTATTTT.

This chain uses TRBV7-2 with TRBJ1-1, with 7 bases aligning to TRBD1. The trim removed 1 base at V and 3 bases at J, leaving 5 bases unmatched. The CDR3 totals 15 residues. Germline-derived CDR1 and CDR2 are SGHTA and FQGNSA. CDR3 sequence reads: CASSLERGLYTEAFF. Here the CDR3 DNA reads TGTGCCAGCAGCTTAGAGAGGGGGCTCTACACTGAAGCTTTCTTT.

The gene calls are TRBV11-1 and TRBJ2-7, with 10 bases aligning to TRBD2. Trimming removed 4 bases from V and 2 bases from J; junction bases left unmatched: 14. CDR3 size: 18 residues. Per germline, CDR1 SGHAT and CDR2 FQDESV (reference sequence). This chain's CDR3 is CASSSRLAGVARPYEQYF. DNA of the CDR3: TGTGCCAGCAGCTCCCGGCTAGCGGGGGTAGCCAGACCCTACGAGCAGTACTTC.

The chain is built from TRBV20-1 and TRBJ2-7; the D gene is possibly TRBD2 (5 bases). Germline V gene lookup returns CDR1 DFQATT and CDR2 SNEGSKA (reference sequence). The CDR3 runs to 14 residues. The V gene lost 3 bases and the J gene lost 2 bases, with 14 bases spanning the gap. The CDR3 loop reads CSASSGRQTYEQYF. DNA for the CDR3: TGCAGTGCTAGCTCGGGAAGACAAACCTACGAGCAGTACTTC.

This clonotype was counted ten times or more. This chain joins TRBV12-3 or TRBV12-4 and TRBJ1-1, with D perhaps TRBD1 (6 bases). The CDR3 is 13 amino acids. V shed 9 bases and J shed 2 bases, with 13 bases lying between them. The DNA for the CDR3 is TGTGCCAGTAACCTACAGGGTAACACTGAAGCTTTCTTT. Amino acid sequence: CASNLQGNTEAFF.

There are many counts of this clonotype. The rearrangement links TRBV12-3 or TRBV12-4 to TRBJ2-7; 12 bases map to TRBD2. V lost 3 bases to trimming and J lost 2 bases; unmatched junction nucleotides: 2. This CDR3 contains 15 residues. In DNA, the CDR3 is TGTGCCAGCAGTTTGCGGACTAGCGGGACCTACGAGCAGTACTTC. It is translated as CASSLRTSGTYEQYF.

The chain is built from TRBV12-3 or TRBV12-4 and TRBJ1-5; D remains ambiguous. This CDR3 is built from 13 residues. Trimming stripped 6 bases from V and 1 base from J, with 7 bases between. The CDR3 spells CASRLDSNQPQHF. The DNA of the CDR3 is TGTGCCAGCAGACTGGACAGCAATCAGCCCCAGCATTTT.

This clonotype was seen a handful of times. The chain carries TRBV5-1 and TRBJ2-7; weak D call: TRBD2 (5 bases). There are 16 residues in the CDR3. The V end lost 0 bases, the J end lost 1 base, and 14 bases lay between the germline ends. Germline values: CDR1 SGHRS, CDR2 YFSETQ. CDR3 in amino acids: CASSLGGQRGSYEQYF. The CDR3 nucleotides read TGCGCCAGCAGCTTGGGAGGGCAGAGAGGGTCCTACGAGCAGTACTTC.

This clonotype was seen more than once but under ten times. The chain employs TRBV6-1 and TRBJ1-2; 9 bases are shared with TRBD1. CDR1 and CDR2 from the germline V gene are MNHNS and SASEGT. CDR3 length: 15 amino acids. V lost 6 bases and J lost 6; bases outside the gene matches: 11. The CDR3 sequence is CASSPGDRVGDGYTF. The CDR3 DNA sequence: TGTGCCAGCAGCCCCGGGGACAGGGTTGGCGATGGCTACACCTTC.

This clonotype was counted between two and nine times. CDR3 sequence (DNA): TGTGCCAGCAGCCAAGATTGGGTCGTAGCGGTAGGCAGAGAGACCCAGTACTTC. Translation: CASSQDWVVAVGRETQYF. The chain combines TRBV14 with TRBJ2-5, with D perhaps matching TRBD2 (6 bases). Germline CDR1 and CDR2: SGHDN and FVKESK. The CDR3 spans 18 residues. Deletions cut 0 bases from V and 4 bases from J, with 21 bases between.

This clonotype was picked up many times. The chain links TRBV28 to TRBJ1-3; D may be TRBD1 (5 bases). Trimming took off 10 bases at V and 4 bases at J, with 17 bases between the two ends. The CDR3 runs to 14 residues. The germline V gene encodes CDR1 MDHEN and CDR2 SYDVKM. Written as DNA, the CDR3 is TGTGCCACCTCCCTTACGGGGGTCGGAAACACCATATATTTT. As protein: CATSLTGVGNTIYF.

The chain couples TRBV11-2 to TRBJ2-1, with D possibly being TRBD2 (6 bases). The CDR3 sequence is 14 residues long. The V end lost 4 bases, the J end lost 4 bases, and 11 bases lay between the germline ends. Germline V gene data show CDR1 as SGHAT and CDR2 as FQNNGV. The CDR3 region is CASSSRLGYNEQFF. CDR3 coding DNA: TGTGCCAGCAGCTCTAGACTAGGTTACAATGAGCAGTTCTTC.

With regard to this clonotype: This could be a read error, since a much larger clone is one nucleotide away. The gene calls are TRBV20-1 and TRBJ1-1, with 7 bases identical to TRBD1. Per germline, CDR1 DFQATT and CDR2 SNEGSKA (reference sequence). V dropped 5 bases and J dropped 4; count of bases not matched to a gene: 4. The CDR3 has 12 residues. In DNA, the CDR3 is TGCAGTGCTCTAACAGGGGCCACTGAAGCTTTCTTT. Encoded protein: CSALTGATEAFF.

This clonotype turned up a few times. This chain joins TRBV20-1 and TRBJ2-7, with D maybe TRBD2 (7 bases). Germline V lookup: CDR1 DFQATT, CDR2 SNEGSKA (reference sequence). The CDR3 loop spans 17 amino acids. V was cut by 5 bases and J by 1 base, with 24 bases left in between. CDR3 bases: TGCAGTGCTCCGCCTATACAGGGCGGGAGAAGGTCCTACGAGCAGTACTTC. This encodes CSAPPIQGGRRSYEQYF.

This clonotype showed up just a few times. The V call is TRBV13, the J call TRBJ1-5; 9 bases fit TRBD1. V lost 5 bases and J lost 1; bases outside the gene matches: 12. This CDR3 has 18 residues. Per germline, CDR1 PRHDT and CDR2 FYEKMQ (reference sequence). CDR3 nucleotide sequence: TGTGCCAGCAGCGCCCGGGACAGGGTCGTCTCGAGCAATCAGCCCCAGCATTTT. Protein: CASSARDRVVSSNQPQHF.

This clonotype was seen at least ten times. The rearrangement joins TRBV28 to TRBJ1-5, with a tentative D call TRBD1 (5 bases). Trimming shortened V by 6 bases and J by 7 bases, and 19 bases separated the two germline ends. The CDR3 length is 15 residues. Germline V CDR1 and CDR2: MDHEN, SYDVKM. The chain's CDR3 is CASRGVREGGQPQHF. CDR3 coding DNA: TGTGCCAGCAGGGGGGTCAGGGAAGGCGGGCAGCCCCAGCATTTT.